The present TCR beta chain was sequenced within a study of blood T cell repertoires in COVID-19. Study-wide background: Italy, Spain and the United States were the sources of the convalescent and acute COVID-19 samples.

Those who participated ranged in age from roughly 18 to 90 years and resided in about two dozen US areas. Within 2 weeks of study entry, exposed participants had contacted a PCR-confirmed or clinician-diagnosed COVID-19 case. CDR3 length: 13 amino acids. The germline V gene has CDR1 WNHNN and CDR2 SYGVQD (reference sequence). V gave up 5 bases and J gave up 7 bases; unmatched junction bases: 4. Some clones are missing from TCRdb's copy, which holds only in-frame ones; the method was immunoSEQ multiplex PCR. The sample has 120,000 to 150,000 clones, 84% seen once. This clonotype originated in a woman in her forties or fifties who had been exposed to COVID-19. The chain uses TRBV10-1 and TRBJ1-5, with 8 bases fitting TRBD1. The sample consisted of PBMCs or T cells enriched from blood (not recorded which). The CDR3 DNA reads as TGCGCCAGCAGTCAGGGGGCAAACCAGCCCCAGCATTTT. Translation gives CASSQGANQPQHF.